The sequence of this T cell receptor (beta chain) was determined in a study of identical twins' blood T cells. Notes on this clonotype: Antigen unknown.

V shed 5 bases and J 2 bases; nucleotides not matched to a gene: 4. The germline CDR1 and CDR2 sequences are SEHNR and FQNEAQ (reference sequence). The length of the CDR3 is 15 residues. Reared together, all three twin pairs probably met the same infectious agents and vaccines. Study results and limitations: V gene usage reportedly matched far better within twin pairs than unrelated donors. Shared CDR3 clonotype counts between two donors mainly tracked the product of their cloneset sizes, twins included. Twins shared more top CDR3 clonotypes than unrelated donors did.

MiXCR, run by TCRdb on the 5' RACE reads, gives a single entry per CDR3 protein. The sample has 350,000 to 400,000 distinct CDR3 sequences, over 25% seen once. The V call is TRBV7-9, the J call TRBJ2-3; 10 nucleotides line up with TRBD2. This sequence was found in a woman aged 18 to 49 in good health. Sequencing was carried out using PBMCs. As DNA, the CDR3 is TGTGCCAGCAGCAACGGACTAGCGGACACAGATACGCAGTATTTT. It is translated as CASSNGLADTDTQYF. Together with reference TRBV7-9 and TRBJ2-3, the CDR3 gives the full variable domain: DTGVSQNPRHKITKRGQNVTFRCDPISEHNRLYWYRQTLGQGPEFLTYFQNEAQLEKSRLLSDRFSAERPKGSFSTLEIQRTEQGDSAMYLCASSNGLADTDTQYFGPGTRLTVL.